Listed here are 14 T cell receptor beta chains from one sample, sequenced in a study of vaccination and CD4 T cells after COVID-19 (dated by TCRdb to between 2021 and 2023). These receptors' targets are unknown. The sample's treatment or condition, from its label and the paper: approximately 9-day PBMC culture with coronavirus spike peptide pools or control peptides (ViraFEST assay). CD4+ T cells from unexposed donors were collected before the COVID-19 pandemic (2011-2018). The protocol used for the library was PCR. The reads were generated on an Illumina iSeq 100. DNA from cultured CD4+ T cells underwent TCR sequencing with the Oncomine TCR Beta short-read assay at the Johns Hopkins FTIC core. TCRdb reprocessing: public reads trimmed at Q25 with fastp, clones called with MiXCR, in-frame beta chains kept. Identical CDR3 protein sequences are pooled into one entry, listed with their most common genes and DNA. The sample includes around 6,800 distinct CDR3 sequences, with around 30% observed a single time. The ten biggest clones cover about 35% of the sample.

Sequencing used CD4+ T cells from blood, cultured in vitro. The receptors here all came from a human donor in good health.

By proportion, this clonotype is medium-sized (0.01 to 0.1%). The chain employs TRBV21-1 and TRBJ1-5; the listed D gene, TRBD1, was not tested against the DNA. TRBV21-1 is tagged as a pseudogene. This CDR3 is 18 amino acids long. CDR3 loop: CASTLRQGADDSNQPQHF. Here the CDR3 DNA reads TGTGCCAGCACCTTACGGCAGGGGGCGGACGATAGCAATCAGCCCCAGCATTTT.

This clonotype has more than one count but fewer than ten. The CDR3 loop is CAWSAGLGSNQPQHF. DNA of the CDR3: TGTGCCTGGAGCGCAGGCCTAGGGTCCAATCAGCCCCAGCATTTT. V and J are TRBV30 and TRBJ1-5, with D unresolved. The V gene lost 3 bases and the J gene lost 3 bases, with 15 bases spanning the gap. The CDR3 extends over 15 amino acids. Germline CDR1 GTSNPN, CDR2 SVGIG (reference sequence).

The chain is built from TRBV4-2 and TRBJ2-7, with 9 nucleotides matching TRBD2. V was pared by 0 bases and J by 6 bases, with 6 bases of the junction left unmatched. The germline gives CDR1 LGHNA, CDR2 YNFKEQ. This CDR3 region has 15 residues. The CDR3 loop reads CASSQDAGGPGEQYF. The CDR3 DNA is TGTGCCAGCAGCCAAGATGCGGGGGGGCCGGGCGAGCAGTACTTC.

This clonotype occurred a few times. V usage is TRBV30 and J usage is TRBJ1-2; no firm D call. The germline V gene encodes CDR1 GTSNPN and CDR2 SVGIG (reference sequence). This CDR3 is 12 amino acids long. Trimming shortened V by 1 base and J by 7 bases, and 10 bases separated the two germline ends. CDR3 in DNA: TGTGCCTGGAGTGCCCAACCGGGTGGCTACACCTTC. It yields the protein CAWSAQPGGYTF.

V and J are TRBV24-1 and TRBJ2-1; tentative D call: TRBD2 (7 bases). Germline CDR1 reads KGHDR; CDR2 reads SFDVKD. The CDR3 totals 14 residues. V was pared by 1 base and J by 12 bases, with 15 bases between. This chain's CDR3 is CATSDFGGADRQFF. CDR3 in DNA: TGTGCCACCAGTGATTTTGGGGGGGCGGACCGGCAGTTCTTC.

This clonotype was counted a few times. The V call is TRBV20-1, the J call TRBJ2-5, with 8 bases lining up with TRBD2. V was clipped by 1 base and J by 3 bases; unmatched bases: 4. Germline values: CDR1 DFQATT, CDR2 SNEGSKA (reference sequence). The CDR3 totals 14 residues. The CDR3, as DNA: TGCAGTGCTAGAGCGGGGGGGCAAGAAGAGACCCAGTACTTC. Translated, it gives CSARAGGQEETQYF.

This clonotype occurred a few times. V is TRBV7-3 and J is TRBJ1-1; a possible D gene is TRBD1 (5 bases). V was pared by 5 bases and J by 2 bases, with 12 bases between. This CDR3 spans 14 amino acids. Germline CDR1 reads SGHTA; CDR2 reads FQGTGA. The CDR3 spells CASSPPGPNTEAFF. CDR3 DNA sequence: TGTGCCAGCAGCCCACCGGGACCTAACACTGAAGCTTTCTTT.

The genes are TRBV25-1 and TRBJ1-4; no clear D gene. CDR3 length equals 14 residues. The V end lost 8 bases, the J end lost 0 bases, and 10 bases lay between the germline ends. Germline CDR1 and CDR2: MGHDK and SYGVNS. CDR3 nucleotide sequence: TGTGCCAGCGGATTCAGTGCAACTAATGAAAAACTGTTTTTT. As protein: CASGFSATNEKLFF.

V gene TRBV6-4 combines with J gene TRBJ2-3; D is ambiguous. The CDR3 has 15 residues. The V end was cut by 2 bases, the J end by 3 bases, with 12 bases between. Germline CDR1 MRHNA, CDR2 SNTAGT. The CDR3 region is CASSDEASATDTQYF. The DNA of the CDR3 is TGTGCCAGCAGTGACGAGGCTTCAGCTACAGATACGCAGTATTTT.

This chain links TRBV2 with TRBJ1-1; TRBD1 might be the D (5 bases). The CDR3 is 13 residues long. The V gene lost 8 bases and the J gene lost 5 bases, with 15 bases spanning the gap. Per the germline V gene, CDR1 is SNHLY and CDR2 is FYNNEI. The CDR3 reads CASRETGGTEAFF. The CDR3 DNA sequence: TGTGCCAGCCGGGAGACCGGGGGAACTGAAGCTTTCTTT.

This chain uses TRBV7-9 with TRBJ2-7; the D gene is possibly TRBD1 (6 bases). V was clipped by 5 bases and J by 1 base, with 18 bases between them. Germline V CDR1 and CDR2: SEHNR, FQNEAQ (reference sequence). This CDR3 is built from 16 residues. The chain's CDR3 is CASSLVRDTESYEQYF. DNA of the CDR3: TGTGCCAGCAGCCTGGTCCGGGACACTGAGTCCTACGAGCAGTACTTC.

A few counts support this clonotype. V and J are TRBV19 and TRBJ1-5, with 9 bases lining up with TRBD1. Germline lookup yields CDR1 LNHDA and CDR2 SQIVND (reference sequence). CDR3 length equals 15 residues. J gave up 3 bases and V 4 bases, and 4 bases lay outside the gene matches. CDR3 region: CASSTGQGNNQPQHF. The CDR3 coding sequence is TGTGCCAGTAGTACAGGACAGGGGAACAATCAGCCCCAGCATTTT.

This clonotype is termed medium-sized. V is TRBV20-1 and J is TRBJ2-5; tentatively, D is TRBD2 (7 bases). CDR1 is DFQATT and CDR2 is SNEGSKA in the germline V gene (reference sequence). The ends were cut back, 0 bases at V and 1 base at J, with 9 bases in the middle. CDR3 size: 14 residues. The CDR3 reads CSARDGGAQETQYF. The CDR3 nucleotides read TGCAGTGCTAGAGATGGGGGGGCCCAAGAGACCCAGTACTTC.

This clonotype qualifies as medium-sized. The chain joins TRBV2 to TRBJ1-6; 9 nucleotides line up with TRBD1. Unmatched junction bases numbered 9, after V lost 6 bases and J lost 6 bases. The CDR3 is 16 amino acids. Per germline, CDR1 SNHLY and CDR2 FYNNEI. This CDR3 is CASRSSGTGRNSPLHF. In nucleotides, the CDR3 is TGTGCCAGCAGATCGTCCGGGACAGGGCGTAATTCACCCCTCCACTTT.